One TCR beta chain is described in this entry. Its antigen is not identified. The sample belongs to a study of T-cell reconstitution after alpha-beta-depleted transplantation in children. The study, taken as a whole, reports: Some patients owed their high day-60 TCRbeta diversity to surviving recipient T cells and thymic progenitors. At one year after transplant, newly produced T cells mostly accounted for T-cell counts and diversity. It was reported that alpha-beta T cells came from several hundred expanded graft clones (about two months after transplant).

A library of TCRbeta sequences, prepared with unique molecular identifiers, was generated. Each CDR3 protein is one row after TCRdb ran MiXCR on the PCR reads. The sample includes about 580,000 distinct CDR3 sequences, more than 20% of them seen just once. The CDR3 is 14 amino acids. J gave up 1 base and V 4 bases, and 4 bases lay outside the gene matches. The germline CDR1 and CDR2 sequences are SQVTM and ANQGSEA. This clonotype was sampled from a boy in the first two years of life who had a stem cell transplant for acute myeloid leukemia, so the T cells may come from the graft donor. The sample was PBMCs, mostly from graft donor cells, taken 360 days after TCRalphabeta/CD19-depleted stem cell transplant. The chain joins TRBV29-1 to TRBJ1-1; 9 nucleotides line up with TRBD1. DNA for the CDR3: TGCAGCGTTGGCCCGGGACAGGGGAACACTGAAGCTTTCTTT. Encoded protein: CSVGPGQGNTEAFF.